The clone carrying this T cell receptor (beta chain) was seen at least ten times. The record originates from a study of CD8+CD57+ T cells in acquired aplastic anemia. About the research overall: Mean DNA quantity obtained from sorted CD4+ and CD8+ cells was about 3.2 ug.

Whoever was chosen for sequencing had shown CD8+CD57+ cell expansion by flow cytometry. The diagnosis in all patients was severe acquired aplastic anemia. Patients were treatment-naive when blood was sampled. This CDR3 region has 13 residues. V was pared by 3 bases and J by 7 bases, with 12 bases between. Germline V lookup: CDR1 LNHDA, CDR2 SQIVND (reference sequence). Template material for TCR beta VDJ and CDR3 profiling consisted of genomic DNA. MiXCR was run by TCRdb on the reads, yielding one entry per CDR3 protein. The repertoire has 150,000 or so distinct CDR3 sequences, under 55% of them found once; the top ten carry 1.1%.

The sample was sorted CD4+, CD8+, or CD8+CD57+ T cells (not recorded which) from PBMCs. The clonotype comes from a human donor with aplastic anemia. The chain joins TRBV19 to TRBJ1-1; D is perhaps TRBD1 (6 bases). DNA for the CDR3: TGTGCCAGTAGTATCCGGGGAGGGGGTGAAGCTTTCTTT. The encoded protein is CASSIRGGGEAFF.